The text below deals with one T cell receptor (beta chain). Its antigen is currently unknown. This specimen comes from a study of monozygotic twins with inflammatory bowel disease. The study's findings and limits: IBD patients shared fewer clonotypes with other individuals than healthy twins, especially patients with disease activity signs.

TCRdb reworked the 5' RACE reads into one entry per CDR3 protein, no DNA. The sample data list 200,000 to 250,000 distinct CDR3 sequences. This CDR3 comprises 16 residues. CDR1 is SGDLS, CDR2 YYNGEE, per germline. V gene TRBV9 combines with J gene TRBJ2-1; TCRdb names TRBD1, which stays unverified in the absence of DNA. The sequencing sample was made of blood. The source of this sequence is a human donor with ulcerative colitis or Crohn's disease, or a healthy co-twin of an affected twin (not recorded which). The CDR3 spells CASSPRGGGGRNEQFF.